The 27 T cell receptor beta chains given below trace back to one sample, sequenced in a study of cytomegalovirus exposure and HLA in healthy donors. The PCR was carried out with 60 Vbeta primers and 13 Jbeta primers. The data were produced by immunoSEQ multiplex PCR, yet TCRdb's version contains in-frame clones alone and is incomplete. The sample consists of a few hundred thousand clones, 75% to 85% of them appearing once. Sequencing was carried out using PBMCs. The receptor source for this set is a woman aged 55-70 years in good health and CMV-seropositive.

This clone was detected only once. The V and J genes are TRBV29-1 and TRBJ2-1; 12 bases align to TRBD2. There are 15 residues in the CDR3. Germline V gene lookup returns CDR1 SQVTM and CDR2 ANQGSEA. The V segment lost 5 bases and the J segment 4 bases; nucleotides outside the gene matches: 6. CDR3 sequence: CSVLGLAGMYNEQFF. The CDR3 DNA reads TGCAGCGTTCTCGGACTAGCGGGGATGTACAATGAGCAGTTCTTC.

CDR3 sequence reads: CASSHTGSTDTQYF. CDR3 DNA sequence: TGCGCCAGCAGCCATACAGGGAGCACAGATACGCAGTATTTT. J is TRBJ2-3 and V is TRBV5-1, with a weak D call TRBD1 (6 bases). This CDR3 has 14 amino acids. Germline V gives CDR1 SGHRS, CDR2 YFSETQ. V dropped 4 bases and J dropped 0 bases, with 9 bases sitting between them. The whole variable domain, remainder taken from reference TRBV5-1 and TRBJ2-3, is KAGVTQTPRYLIKTRGQQVTLSCSPISGHRSVSWYQQTPGQGLQFLFEYFSETQRNKGNFPGRFSGRQFSNSRSEMNVSTLELGDSALYLCASSHTGSTDTQYFGPGTRLTVL.

This clone was picked up a small number of times. This chain links TRBV7-9 with TRBJ2-1, with a possible D match to TRBD2 (6 bases). Germline values: CDR1 SEHNR, CDR2 FQNEAQ (reference sequence). V was pared by 0 bases and J by 12 bases, with 24 bases between. This CDR3 region has 17 residues. The CDR3 is CASSLAWGDDGGQGQFF. The CDR3 DNA reads TGTGCCAGCAGCTTAGCGTGGGGAGACGACGGGGGTCAGGGGCAGTTCTTC.

V and J are TRBV7-9 and TRBJ1-4, with 8 positions matching TRBD1. The CDR3 length is 15 residues. The V gene end was trimmed by 3 bases and the J gene end by 4 bases; junction bases not matched to a gene: 4. Germline V CDR1 and CDR2: SEHNR, FQNEAQ (reference sequence). DNA for the CDR3: TGTGCCAGCAGCTTGGGGGACAGGTTTAATGAAAAACTGTTTTTT. Its translation: CASSLGDRFNEKLFF.

The chain links TRBV7-9 to TRBJ1-4, with TRBD1 as a possible D gene (5 bases). Germline CDR1 is SEHNR and CDR2 is FQNEAQ (reference sequence). V shed 1 base and J shed 1 base, with 7 bases lying between them. This CDR3 has 15 amino acids. CDR3 nucleotides: TGTGCCAGCAGCTTAGACACAGGAACTAATGAAAAACTGTTTTTT. Translation gives CASSLDTGTNEKLFF.

The J gene is TRBJ2-5, the V gene TRBV11-3; 10 nucleotides agree with TRBD2. V dropped 4 bases and J dropped 11; count of bases not matched to a gene: 7. This CDR3 is built from 13 residues. Germline V gene lookup returns CDR1 SGHNT and CDR2 YENEEA. CDR3: CASSSGTSAFQYF. The CDR3 coding sequence is TGTGCCAGCAGCTCCGGGACTAGCGCGTTTCAGTACTTC.

Only a few counts were recorded for this clone. CDR3 protein: CASSFFSSYNEQFF. The CDR3 DNA is TGTGCCAGCAGCTTTTTTAGCTCCTACAATGAGCAGTTCTTC. The chain uses TRBV5-6 and TRBJ2-1; no firm D call. V lost 2 bases and J 0 bases, leaving 6 bases between the germline ends. Germline assignment: CDR1 SGHDT and CDR2 YYEEEE. The CDR3 runs 14 residues.

DNA of the CDR3: TGTGCCAGCAGTTACGCGCAGGGGCTGGCTTTCTTT. It codes for CASSYAQGLAFF. The chain recombines TRBV6-5 with TRBJ1-1; D is perhaps TRBD1 (6 bases). Germline CDR1 is MNHEY and CDR2 is SVGAGI. Deletions cut 2 bases from V and 11 bases from J, with 12 bases between. This CDR3 has 12 amino acids.

The chain recombines TRBV11-2 with TRBJ2-7; D remains ambiguous. This CDR3 has 16 residues. V dropped 2 bases and J dropped 0 bases, with 14 bases sitting between them. Germline V CDR1 and CDR2: SGHAT, FQNNGV. The CDR3 protein is CASSLNYGLSSYEQYF. CDR3 coding DNA: TGTGCCAGCAGCTTAAATTACGGGTTAAGCTCCTACGAGCAGTACTTC.

As concerns this clone: Germline is not matched at one junction end, which may reflect a read error. This sequence joins TRBV7-9 and TRBJ2-7; a possible D gene is TRBD1 (7 bases). The CDR3 is made up of 14 amino acids. The germline V gene has CDR1 SEHNR and CDR2 FQNEAQ (reference sequence). This chain's CDR3 is CSSRPGGSSYEQYF. The CDR3 nucleotides read TGTTCCAGCAGACCAGGGGGGAGCTCCTACGAGCAGTACTTC.

The rearrangement joins TRBV7-9 to TRBJ2-1, with 9 bases aligning to TRBD2. The CDR3 contains 16 residues. V shed 1 base and J 8 bases; nucleotides not matched to a gene: 9. Germline CDR1 SEHNR, CDR2 FQNEAQ (reference sequence). The CDR3 nucleotides read TGTGCCAGCAGCTTAGGCAGCGGGAGGCCCCGGGATGAGCAGTTCTTC. It specifies CASSLGSGRPRDEQFF. Based on the CDR3 plus reference TRBV7-9 and TRBJ2-1, the full variable domain is DTGVSQNPRHKITKRGQNVTFRCDPISEHNRLYWYRQTLGQGPEFLTYFQNEAQLEKSRLLSDRFSAERPKGSFSTLEIQRTEQGDSAMYLCASSLGSGRPRDEQFFGPGTRLTVL.

V usage is TRBV7-3 and J usage is TRBJ2-1; D gene ambiguous. Trimming took 4 bases from V and 9 from J, leaving 10 bases between them. The CDR3 is made up of 12 amino acids. Germline V gene sequence: CDR1 SGHTA, CDR2 FQGTGA. The CDR3 loop is CASSSPGGEQFF. The CDR3, as DNA: TGTGCCAGCAGCTCGCCCGGTGGTGAGCAGTTCTTC.

The chain has TRBV5-8 and TRBJ2-7, with TRBD1 matching 10 bases. This CDR3 is 15 amino acids long. Germline assignment: CDR1 SGHTS and CDR2 YDEGEE. Unmatched junction bases numbered 7, after V lost 4 bases and J lost 3 bases. This chain's CDR3 is CASSRQGAEGYEQYF. The CDR3 nucleotides read TGTGCCAGCAGCCGACAGGGGGCGGAGGGCTACGAGCAGTACTTC.

The V call is TRBV4-1, the J call TRBJ2-4; D is perhaps TRBD2 (6 bases). The V end was cut by 2 bases, the J end by 3 bases, with 14 bases between. The CDR3 has 16 amino acids. The V gene's germline CDR1 is MGHRA and CDR2 YSYEKL. The DNA for the CDR3 is TGCGCCAGCAGCCAAACGGGAGCCGGCGACAAAAACATTCAGTACTTC. This translates into CASSQTGAGDKNIQYF.

The chain joins TRBV5-1 to TRBJ2-3; D possibly corresponds to TRBD2 (5 bases). Germline assignment: CDR1 SGHRS and CDR2 YFSETQ. V was clipped by 0 bases and J by 3 bases, with 11 bases between them. This CDR3 is 15 amino acids long. CDR3 nucleotide sequence: TGCGCCAGCAGCTTGGGGAGGCCCGAGACAGATACGCAGTATTTT. Its protein product is CASSLGRPETDTQYF.

The genes are TRBV2 and TRBJ2-7, with D unclear. The V end lost 6 bases, the J end lost 3 bases, and 9 bases lay between the germline ends. The V gene's germline CDR1 is SNHLY and CDR2 FYNNEI. This CDR3 comprises 12 residues. The CDR3 DNA follows: TGTGCCAGCAGCCTGACTCGCTACGAGCAGTACTTC. Amino acids: CASSLTRYEQYF.

The chain recombines TRBV11-2 with TRBJ2-3; a possible D gene is TRBD2 (5 bases). The CDR3 length is 15 residues. Germline V gene lookup returns CDR1 SGHAT and CDR2 FQNNGV. V lost 2 bases and J lost 5, with 14 bases in between. CDR3 coding DNA: TGTGCCAGCAGCTTAAGTCGCGTAGAGGGAGATACGCAGTATTTT. Translated: CASSLSRVEGDTQYF.

This clone was seen a single time. The rearrangement links TRBV30 to TRBJ2-7; TRBD1 matches 9 bases. Germline lookup yields CDR1 GTSNPN and CDR2 SVGIG (reference sequence). V dropped 6 bases and J dropped 5; count of bases not matched to a gene: 11. This CDR3 is built from 14 residues. The CDR3 region has the DNA TGTGCCTGTTCCGACAGGGGGGATAGGAACGAGCAGTACTTC. Its protein product is CACSDRGDRNEQYF.

The sample holds one count of this clone. The chain is built from TRBV2 and TRBJ2-3; 9 positions match TRBD2. V was pared by 6 bases and J by 2 bases, with 6 bases of the junction left unmatched. Germline CDR1 SNHLY, CDR2 FYNNEI. There are 15 residues in the CDR3. The CDR3 is CASRGTSSYTDTQYF. The CDR3, as DNA: TGTGCCAGCAGGGGGACTAGCAGCTACACAGATACGCAGTATTTT. Looking up the rest from reference TRBV2 and TRBJ2-3 gives the full variable domain: EPEVTQTPSHQVTQMGQEVILRCVPISNHLYFYWYRQILGQKVEFLVSFYNNEISEKSEIFDDQFSVERPDGSNFTLKIRSTKLEDSAMYFCASRGTSSYTDTQYFGPGTRLTVL.

The V and J genes are TRBV9 and TRBJ1-5; TRBD1 matches 8 bases. The CDR3 sequence is 15 residues long. The V gene's germline CDR1 is SGDLS and CDR2 YYNGEE. V lost 3 bases and J lost 3; bases outside the gene matches: 5. CDR3 region: CASSAGTGFNQPQHF. CDR3 sequence (DNA): TGTGCCAGCAGCGCCGGGACAGGATTCAATCAGCCCCAGCATTTT. The full variable domain, completed using reference TRBV9 and TRBJ1-5, is DSGVTQTPKHLITATGQRVTLRCSPRSGDLSVYWYQQSLDQGLQFLIQYYNGEERAKGNILERFSAQQFPDLHSELNLSSLELGDSALYFCASSAGTGFNQPQHFGDGTRLSIL.

V is TRBV2 and J is TRBJ2-5, with TRBD2 matching over 7 bases. The CDR3 totals 15 residues. Germline assignment: CDR1 SNHLY and CDR2 FYNNEI. The V gene end was trimmed by 3 bases and the J gene end by 4 bases; junction bases not matched to a gene: 8. In DNA, the CDR3 is TGTGCCAGCAGTGAGGGAGCGGGAAGAGGAGAGACCCAGTACTTC. Protein: CASSEGAGRGETQYF.

The chain employs TRBV5-5 and TRBJ2-7; 9 positions match TRBD2. V shed 3 bases, J shed 3 bases, and the junction held 10 bases outside the gene matches. This CDR3 spans 16 amino acids. Germline values: CDR1 SGHKS, CDR2 YYEKEE (reference sequence). The CDR3 DNA reads TGTGCCAGCAGCTCATCCGGGACTAGCAGCAACTACGAGCAGTACTTC. It specifies CASSSSGTSSNYEQYF.

This rearrangement joins TRBV11-3 to TRBJ1-1; a weak D match, TRBD1 (5 bases). Deletions cut 3 bases from V and 2 bases from J, with 10 bases between. CDR3 size: 14 residues. In germline, CDR1 is SGHNT, CDR2 YENEEA. The DNA of the CDR3 is TGTGCCAGCAGCTTGACAGCTGAAAACACTGAAGCTTTCTTT. Its protein product is CASSLTAENTEAFF.

Concerning this clone itself: The same CDR3 also results from other DNA sequences found in this sample. The chain carries TRBV28 and TRBJ1-2; TRBD1 is a possible D gene (5 bases). Trimming stripped 2 bases from V and 4 bases from J, with 5 bases between. This CDR3 has 12 amino acids. Germline CDR1 MDHEN, CDR2 SYDVKM. The CDR3 loop reads CASSLTGYGYTF. The DNA for the CDR3 is TGTGCCAGCAGTTTAACAGGCTATGGCTACACCTTC.

V gene TRBV7-8 combines with J gene TRBJ2-1; TRBD2 matches at 7 bases. Germline lookup yields CDR1 SGHVS and CDR2 FQNEAQ. The CDR3 is 12 residues long. Trimming removed 5 bases from V and 8 bases from J; junction bases left unmatched: 3. CDR3 nucleotide sequence: TGTGCCAGCAGCGGGGGGGGTGATGAGCAGTTCTTC. Translated: CASSGGGDEQFF.

The gene calls are TRBV28 and TRBJ1-1; 7 nucleotides agree with TRBD1. With 6 bases clipped from V and 4 bases from J, the junction kept 8 bases outside the gene matches. Germline V gene sequence: CDR1 MDHEN, CDR2 SYDVKM. This CDR3 comprises 14 residues. The DNA for the CDR3 is TGTGCCAGCAGAAACGCAGGGGGTCCCACTGAAGCTTTCTTT. Residues: CASRNAGGPTEAFF.

The rearrangement links TRBV7-9 to TRBJ2-3; weak D call: TRBD1 (6 bases). The germline V and J ends were trimmed by 5 bases and 7 bases, with 19 bases remaining between them. Germline values: CDR1 SEHNR, CDR2 FQNEAQ (reference sequence). The CDR3 has 15 residues. The chain's CDR3 is CASSLLDSLRNTQYF. The CDR3 bases are TGTGCCAGCAGCCTTTTGGACAGTCTACGCAATACGCAGTATTTT.